These 11 T cell receptor beta chains share one sample of origin, sequenced in a study of long-term antiretroviral therapy in people with HIV. With survey level as its setting, the immunoSEQ assay was v3.0. Only in-frame clones appear in the TCRdb table, and some are missing; sequencing was by immunoSEQ multiplex PCR. This table holds tens of thousands of clones, approximately 90% found once. Sequenced here: unsorted PBMCs, sampled approximately 2.6 years after starting antiretroviral therapy. The receptor set was obtained from a man in his forties with HIV.

The rearrangement uses TRBV6-1 and TRBJ2-7, with 9 bases aligning to TRBD1. Germline V gives CDR1 MNHNS, CDR2 SASEGT. The CDR3 extends over 15 amino acids. With 4 bases clipped from V and 5 bases from J, the junction kept 9 bases outside the gene matches. The CDR3 DNA follows: TGTGCCAGCAGTGTACAGGGGGCGCTTACCAACGAGCAGTACTTC. Translation: CASSVQGALTNEQYF.

The V call is TRBV27, the J call TRBJ2-3; the D gene is possibly TRBD2 (5 bases). Trimming left V 2 bases short and J 5 bases short, with 14 bases between. The CDR3 is made up of 15 amino acids. Germline CDR1 and CDR2: MNHEY and SMNVEV (reference sequence). CDR3 sequence: CASSLIEGRRDTQYF. CDR3 DNA sequence: TGTGCCAGCAGTTTAATAGAGGGTAGGAGAGATACGCAGTATTTT.

V is TRBV5-4 and J is TRBJ2-2, with TRBD2 identical over 9 bases. This CDR3 comprises 15 residues. Trimming removed 5 bases from V and 1 base from J; junction bases left unmatched: 3. Germline V gene sequence: CDR1 SGHNT, CDR2 YYREEE (reference sequence). The CDR3 DNA reads TGTGCCAGCAGGGCGGGGGGGCGGAACACCGGGGAGCTGTTTTTT. It codes for CASRAGGRNTGELFF.

This chain uses TRBV6-5 with TRBJ2-2, with TRBD1 matching 9 bases. CDR3 size: 14 residues. V was pared by 6 bases and J by 6 bases, with 5 bases of the junction left unmatched. Germline V gene sequence: CDR1 MNHEY, CDR2 SVGAGI. The CDR3 nucleotides read TGTGCCAGCAGCCAACGGACAGGGGCCGGGGAGCTGTTTTTT. It translates to CASSQRTGAGELFF.

This sequence joins TRBV30 and TRBJ1-6; D call uncertain. Trimming shortened V by 2 bases and J by 0 bases, and 8 bases separated the two germline ends. Germline CDR1 and CDR2: GTSNPN and SVGIG (reference sequence). This CDR3 contains 15 residues. CDR3 sequence: CAWSSGISYNSPLHF. In nucleotides, the CDR3 is TGTGCCTGGAGTTCGGGAATCTCCTATAATTCACCCCTCCACTTT.

V usage is TRBV5-4 and J usage is TRBJ1-2; tentatively, D is TRBD1 (6 bases). The CDR3 covers 15 residues. Trimming took 6 bases from V and 2 from J, leaving 17 bases between them. Germline values: CDR1 SGHNT, CDR2 YYREEE (reference sequence). The CDR3 DNA reads as TGTGCCAGCATTTCTGCAGGGGACCCGAACTATGGCTACACCTTC. This gives the protein CASISAGDPNYGYTF.

This chain uses TRBV4-1 with TRBJ2-7; maybe TRBD2 (5 bases). The germline CDR1 and CDR2 sequences are MGHRA and YSYEKL. The CDR3 runs to 13 residues. Trimming removed 4 bases at V and 3 bases at J, with 10 bases between. The CDR3 region has the DNA TGCGCCAGCAGCCTCGGAGGCGGCTACGAGCAGTACTTC. Translating gives CASSLGGGYEQYF.

The genes are TRBV6-5 and TRBJ2-5; TRBD1 might be the D (6 bases). The V and J ends lost 5 bases and 2 bases respectively, with 9 bases between them. The CDR3 totals 13 residues. Looked up from germline, CDR1 is MNHEY and CDR2 is SVGAGI. The CDR3 region has the DNA TGTGCCAGCAGTCAGGGGCTACAAGAGACCCAGTACTTC. This codes for CASSQGLQETQYF.

The gene calls are TRBV10-2 and TRBJ2-2, with TRBD2 as a possible D gene (5 bases). Germline V gene sequence: CDR1 WSHSY, CDR2 SAAADI. The CDR3 is 16 residues long. Trimming removed 2 bases at V and 2 bases at J, with 12 bases between. CDR3 coding DNA: TGCGCCAGCAGTGAGCTGCGGACTGATAACACCGGGGAGCTGTTTTTT. It codes for CASSELRTDNTGELFF.

The chain couples TRBV7-9 to TRBJ2-4; D is unclear. V dropped 5 bases and J dropped 6 bases, with 8 bases sitting between them. The CDR3 is 12 amino acids. The germline CDR1 and CDR2 sequences are SEHNR and FQNEAQ (reference sequence). Here the CDR3 reads CASSPARNIQYF. CDR3 DNA: TGTGCCAGCAGCCCCGCCCGAAACATTCAGTACTTC.

The genes are TRBV11-2 and TRBJ2-1; TRBD2 might be the D (5 bases). The CDR3 loop spans 14 amino acids. V was pared by 2 bases and J by 6 bases, with 11 bases between. The germline V gene encodes CDR1 SGHAT and CDR2 FQNNGV. CDR3 region: CASSLSRGSNEQFF. The CDR3 DNA follows: TGTGCCAGCAGCTTATCCCGGGGAAGCAATGAGCAGTTCTTC.